The next 17 T cell receptor beta chains were all read from a single sample in a study of shared clonotypes between healthy human individuals. Sequenced by immunoSEQ multiplex PCR; TCRdb stores in-frame clones only, minus some. The table lists 2 million to 3 million clones, more than 80% of them singletons. Sequenced: naive CD4+ T cells sorted from blood. Subset given: CD45RA+ positively selected. These receptors came from a man aged 18 to 30 in good health.

The chain has TRBV6-5 and TRBJ1-2; the D is unclear. Germline V CDR1 and CDR2: MNHEY, SVGAGI. V was clipped by 6 bases and J by 3 bases, with 11 bases between them. The CDR3 sequence is 13 residues long. In nucleotides, the CDR3 is TGTGCCAGCAGCCCCCTGGGGTACTATGGCTACACCTTC. Protein product: CASSPLGYYGYTF.

This clone was counted a single time. This chain uses TRBV10-3 with TRBJ2-1; TRBD2 aligns across 10 bases. CDR3 length equals 12 residues. V lost 9 bases to trimming and J lost 6 bases; unmatched junction nucleotides: 2. Per germline, CDR1 ENHRY and CDR2 SYGVKD. CDR3 loop: CAIAGGPNEQFF. CDR3 bases: TGTGCCATAGCGGGAGGGCCCAATGAGCAGTTCTTC.

This clone occurred once. V usage is TRBV7-2 and J usage is TRBJ1-1; D might be TRBD1 (5 bases). Trimming cost V 5 bases and J 8 bases, with 18 bases left between them. This CDR3 contains 14 residues. The germline CDR1 and CDR2 sequences are SGHTA and FQGNSA. The CDR3 protein is CASSQLGLVKEAFF. The CDR3 DNA reads as TGTGCCAGCAGCCAACTGGGACTTGTAAAAGAAGCTTTCTTT.

In its sample, this clone was seen once. This rearrangement joins TRBV27 to TRBJ1-3, with 8 bases lining up with TRBD1. The V gene end was trimmed by 4 bases and the J gene end by 4 bases; junction bases not matched to a gene: 6. CDR1 is MNHEY and CDR2 is SMNVEV in the germline V gene (reference sequence). This CDR3 contains 15 residues. The CDR3 sequence: CASSSFRGQGNTIYF. The CDR3 coding sequence is TGTGCCAGCAGTTCATTCAGGGGGCAAGGAAACACCATATATTTT.

The chain recombines TRBV6-1 with TRBJ2-6, with D perhaps TRBD1 or TRBD2 (5 bases each). This CDR3 spans 15 amino acids. Trimming took 6 bases from V and 2 from J, leaving 11 bases between them. Germline V gene sequence: CDR1 MNHNS, CDR2 SASEGT. CDR3 amino acids: CASRTARAGANVLTF. The CDR3 DNA is TGTGCCAGCAGGACAGCGAGGGCTGGGGCCAACGTCCTGACTTTC.

The chain links TRBV18 to TRBJ1-5; D is perhaps TRBD1 (5 bases). The CDR3 is 15 amino acids. Trimming took 4 bases from V and 0 from J, leaving 10 bases between them. Germline V gives CDR1 KGHSH, CDR2 LQKENI. CDR3 bases: TGTGCCAGCTCACGACAGCGCCATAGCAATCAGCCCCAGCATTTT. This codes for CASSRQRHSNQPQHF.

J is TRBJ1-5 and V is TRBV5-8, with TRBD1 matching 7 bases. The CDR3 length is 15 residues. Germline V CDR1 and CDR2: SGHTS, YDEGEE. After removal of 3 bases from V and 6 bases from J, the junction contained 9 bases not matched to a gene. The CDR3 nucleotides are TGTGCCAGCAGCTGGAGAGGGGGCTATAGTCAGCCCCAGCATTTT. Translated, it gives CASSWRGGYSQPQHF.

The CDR3 DNA reads as TGTGCCAGCACCCTGGGAGCTGGACAGGGGGCAGAGCAGTACTTC. It is translated as CASTLGAGQGAEQYF. The chain joins TRBV5-5 to TRBJ2-7; 11 bases fit TRBD1. This CDR3 region has 15 residues. Germline CDR1 reads SGHKS; CDR2 reads YYEKEE (reference sequence). V was clipped by 6 bases and J by 7 bases; unmatched bases: 12.

The CDR3: CASSVSRPGPQHF. The CDR3 nucleotides read TGTGCCAGCAGCGTATCCCGGCCGGGGCCCCAGCATTTT. The chain joins TRBV9 to TRBJ1-5, with unresolved D. This CDR3 comprises 13 residues. CDR1 and CDR2 (germline): SGDLS, YYNGEE. The V gene lost 1 base and the J gene lost 9 bases, with 11 bases spanning the gap.

The CDR3 loop is CASRAGVYNEQFF. The CDR3 DNA is TGTGCCAGCAGGGCCGGAGTTTACAATGAGCAGTTCTTC. The V and J genes are TRBV6-1 and TRBJ2-1; D is ambiguous. The CDR3 loop spans 13 amino acids. Trimming shortened V by 6 bases and J by 4 bases, and 10 bases separated the two germline ends. Germline values: CDR1 MNHNS, CDR2 SASEGT.

The V gene is TRBV30, the J gene TRBJ2-5, with TRBD1 identical over 8 bases. The end of the DNA is better explained by TRBJ2-7, so the J call may be wrong. Germline loops: CDR1 GTSNPN, CDR2 SVGIG (reference sequence). The CDR3 totals 13 residues. CDR3 in amino acids: CAMDRASSYEQYF. For the CDR3, the DNA is TGTGCCATGGACAGGGCGAGCTCCTACGAGCAGTACTTC.

The chain links TRBV14 to TRBJ1-2; no clear D. V shed 9 bases and J shed 5 bases, with 22 bases lying between them. CDR1 and CDR2 from the germline V gene are SGHDN and FVKESK. The CDR3 spans 15 residues. CDR3 amino acids: CARVGRAVQAYGYTF. In DNA form, the CDR3 reads TGTGCCAGGGTGGGTCGGGCAGTGCAGGCGTATGGCTACACCTTC. Full variable domain (rest looked up from reference TRBV14 and TRBJ1-2): EAGVTQFPSHSVIEKGQTVTLRCDPISGHDNLYWYRRVMGKEIKFLLHFVKESKQDESGMPNNRFLAERTGGTYSTLKVQPAELEDSGVYFCARVGRAVQAYGYTFGSGTRLTVV.

The chain has TRBV11-2 and TRBJ1-1; D may be TRBD1 (6 bases). Germline CDR1 SGHAT, CDR2 FQNNGV. Trimming took off 5 bases at V and 1 base at J, with 17 bases between the two ends. The CDR3 sequence is 16 residues long. Written as DNA, the CDR3 is TGTGCCAGCAGCAAAAGCGGGGGGGCCCGGAACACTGAAGCTTTCTTT. Amino acid sequence: CASSKSGGARNTEAFF.

This clone showed up just a few times. The chain is built from TRBV4-1 and TRBJ1-1, with no clear D. The germline V and J ends were trimmed by 0 bases and 3 bases, with 11 bases remaining between them. Germline V gene sequence: CDR1 MGHRA, CDR2 YSYEKL. This CDR3 is built from 15 residues. CDR3 nucleotide sequence: TGCGCCAGCAGCCAAGATTGGGTCGGGGACACTGAAGCTTTCTTT. Protein product: CASSQDWVGDTEAFF.

This chain joins TRBV5-4 and TRBJ2-1, with D tentatively TRBD2 (5 bases). The CDR3 is 17 amino acids. V was shortened by 0 bases and J by 1 base, with 14 bases between the two germline ends. Germline V gives CDR1 SGHNT, CDR2 YYREEE (reference sequence). This chain's CDR3 is CASSLVGVLSSYNEQFF. The CDR3 DNA sequence: TGTGCCAGCAGCTTGGTGGGAGTTCTAAGTTCCTACAATGAGCAGTTCTTC.

The chain joins TRBV9 to TRBJ1-2, with 9 bases identical to TRBD1. The CDR3 consists of 14 residues. Germline trimming cut 1 base from V and 10 bases from J; bases unmatched to any gene: 8. Per the germline V gene, CDR1 is SGDLS and CDR2 is YYNGEE. DNA of the CDR3: TGTGCCAGCAGCGTATCCTGGACAGGGGAGGCCTACACCTTC. Amino acids: CASSVSWTGEAYTF.

The gene calls are TRBV28 and TRBJ2-7; D remains ambiguous. In germline, CDR1 is MDHEN, CDR2 SYDVKM. Trimming left V 8 bases short and J 6 bases short, with 11 bases between. This CDR3 is built from 11 residues. The CDR3 reads CASGVSGEQYF. In DNA form, the CDR3 reads TGTGCCAGCGGGGTTTCAGGCGAGCAGTACTTC.